These T cell receptor beta chains were read from a single sample in a study of T cells after posttransplantation cyclophosphamide. Profiling relied on immunoSEQ multiplex PCR, and the TCRdb table lists in-frame clones only, not all of them. The sample includes 7,000 to 9,500 clones, none of them occurring once. The input for sequencing was PBMCs, taken nearly 360 days after allogeneic stem cell transplant with posttransplant cyclophosphamide. Receptors originate from a male patient in his fifties or sixties who received an allogeneic stem cell transplant from a related donor and was CMV-positive. Some of the T cells might come from the graft donor. Each CDR3 is given with its conserved first and last residue. The D gene is left open where the match is weak. Size tells how often a clone was seen (once, few, many) or the class of an expanded clone, and some rows leave it out.

abundance	v_gene	d_gene	j_gene	CDR3nt	CDR3aa
many	TRBV19	TRBD2	TRBJ2-6	TGTGCCAGTAGTCCTTGGACTAGCGCTGGGGCCAACGTCCTGACTTTC	CASSPWTSAGANVLTF
many	TRBV29-1	-	TRBJ2-7	TGCAGCGTTGAGGAGAAAACCTACGAGCAGTACTTC	CSVEEKTYEQYF
many	TRBV6-8	-	TRBJ2-7	TGTGCCAGCAGTTCGGGTTCCTACGAGCAGTACTTC	CASSSGSYEQYF
many	TRBV5-1	-	TRBJ2-2	TGCGCCAGCAGCTGGGACTTCACCGGGGAGCTGTTTTTT	CASSWDFTGELFF
medium-sized	TRBV5-6	-	TRBJ2-7	TGTGCCAGCAGCTTGGGGGGGGTTCACGAGCAGTACTTC	CASSLGGVHEQYF
many	TRBV7-6	-	TRBJ2-7	TGTGCCAGCAGCTTAGGTTCGGGTAGCTCCTACGAGCAGTACTTC	CASSLGSGSSYEQYF
many	TRBV19	TRBD2	TRBJ2-7	TGTGCCAGTAGTATAAGAACGGGAGGCTCCTACGAGCAGTACTTC	CASSIRTGGSYEQYF
many	TRBV5-1	TRBD2	TRBJ2-1	TGCGCCAGCAGCTTGGCACTAGCGGATGGAAATGAGCAGTTCTTC	CASSLALADGNEQFF
many	TRBV5-8	-	TRBJ2-7	TGTGCCAGCAACAACAACGCCGGCAGGGGAACCTACGAGCAGTACTTC	CASNNNAGRGTYEQYF
many	TRBV10-2	-	TRBJ1-1	TGCGCCAGCAGTGACCCAGGGTTGAACACTGAAGCTTTCTTT	CASSDPGLNTEAFF
many	TRBV5-6	-	TRBJ2-7	TGTGCCAGCAGCTTGGCATTCAGGGGTTACGAGCAGTACTTC	CASSLAFRGYEQYF
many	TRBV5-1	-	TRBJ1-5	TGCGCCAGCAGCGCCACCGACAGGAATCAGCCCCAGCATTTT	CASSATDRNQPQHF
many	TRBV15	-	TRBJ1-2	TGTGCCACCGCAAAAGAGGCCGCCTATGGCTACACCTTC	CATAKEAAYGYTF
many	TRBV5-4	TRBD1	TRBJ2-3	TGTGCCAGCAGCTCGAAGGTACAGGGGGATACGCAGTATTTT	CASSSKVQGDTQYF
many	TRBV7-9	TRBD2	TRBJ2-1	TGTGCCAGCAGCCCTCCGGGACTAGCGCTTGAGCAGTTCTTC	CASSPPGLALEQFF
-	TRBV5-1	-	TRBJ2-3	TGCGCCAGCAGCTTCAGGGAACACACAGATACGCAGTATTTT	CASSFREHTDTQYF
many	TRBV7-9	-	TRBJ1-5	TGTGCCAGCAGCTTTGCCAGATCAGGGTATCAGCCCCAGCATTTT	CASSFARSGYQPQHF
many	TRBV7-2	TRBD1	TRBJ1-3	TGTGCCAGCAGCTCCCAAGGGGGCCTGGGAAACACCATATATTTT	CASSSQGGLGNTIYF
many	TRBV7-9	TRBD1	TRBJ1-2	TGTGCCAGCAGCTGGGACAGGGTCGGGGGCTACACCTTC	CASSWDRVGGYTF
many	TRBV9	-	TRBJ2-7	TGTGCCAGCGCCGGACAGAGATCCTACGAGCAGTACTTC	CASAGQRSYEQYF
medium-sized	TRBV7-9	TRBD1	TRBJ1-2	TGTGCCAGCAGCTTACGGGACAGGGCTAGGGGTGGCTACACCTTC	CASSLRDRARGGYTF
many	TRBV6-6	-	TRBJ1-5	TGTGCCAGCACCCGGGAAAGCAATCAGCCCCAGCATTTT	CASTRESNQPQHF
many	TRBV27	TRBD1	TRBJ1-5	TGTGCCAGCAGTCCCGAAGACAGGGTTTCAGGTCAGCCCCAGCATTTT	CASSPEDRVSGQPQHF
many	TRBV15	-	TRBJ2-7	TGTGCCACCAGCAGAGTGCCCTTTAGTGGGAGTACCTACGAGCAGTACTTC	CATSRVPFSGSTYEQYF
many	TRBV5-6	TRBD2	TRBJ2-2	TGTGCCAGCAGCTTGGCGGCCCGACGGCGGGAGGGGAACACCGGGGAGCTGTTTTTT	CASSLAARRREGNTGELFF
many	TRBV29-1	TRBD2	TRBJ2-1	TGCAGCGCCGAGGGGACTAGCGGGAGTGGTCATTGCAATGAGCAGTTCTTC	CSAEGTSGSGHCNEQFF
many	TRBV5-8	-	TRBJ2-1	TGTGCCAGCATAGCCTGGGGGGGGGCCTCCTACAATGAGCAGTTCTTC	CASIAWGGASYNEQFF
many	TRBV18	-	TRBJ1-3	TGTGCCAGCTCACCAGTGGGGGCGACCTCTGGAAACACCATATATTTT	CASSPVGATSGNTIYF
many	TRBV9	-	TRBJ2-5	TGTGCCAGCAGCCGCGGCACACAAGAGACCCAGTACTTC	CASSRGTQETQYF
medium-sized	TRBV4-1	TRBD2	TRBJ2-7	TGCGCCAGCAGCCAGGTACAGGCGAGCGGGAGCAACGAGCAGTACTTC	CASSQVQASGSNEQYF
many	TRBV7-9	TRBD1	TRBJ2-1	TGTGCCAGCAGCAGCCGAGGGGGCGCATCCTACAATGAGCAGTTCTTC	CASSSRGGASYNEQFF
many	TRBV29-1	TRBD1	TRBJ1-2	TGCAGCGCCTCAGGACAGGAGTCGGTTGGCTACACCTTC	CSASGQESVGYTF
few	TRBV5-1	TRBD2	TRBJ2-2	TGCGCCAGCAGCTTGGGTGGTAGCGGGACGAACACCGGGGAGCTGTTTTTT	CASSLGGSGTNTGELFF
-	TRBV14	TRBD1	TRBJ2-7	TGTGCCAGCAGCCAAGATTTTGGGGACAGGGTTGGCGAGCAGTACTTC	CASSQDFGDRVGEQYF
medium-sized	TRBV28	-	TRBJ1-1	TGTGCCAGCTGCGGGGAGTCCAACACTGAAGCTTTCTTT	CASCGESNTEAFF
many	TRBV7-9	-	TRBJ2-3	TGTGCCAGCAGCTTAGCTCTATTAAGAGCAGATACGCAGTATTTT	CASSLALLRADTQYF
many	TRBV4-1	TRBD1	TRBJ1-4	TGCGCCAGCAGCCAAGTTGGGACAGGGTCTGGAGAAAAACTGTTTTTT	CASSQVGTGSGEKLFF
many	TRBV16	-	TRBJ2-1	TGTGCCAGCAGCCCATGGCTCTCCTACAATGAGCAGTTCTTC	CASSPWLSYNEQFF
many	TRBV7-2	-	TRBJ1-1	TGTGCCAGCAGCTTAGAATTTTTTGCAGGGGAGACTGAAGCTTTCTTT	CASSLEFFAGETEAFF
many	TRBV2	-	TRBJ1-2	TGTGCCAGCAGGCGACTATTGATTAACTATGGCTACACCTTC	CASRRLLINYGYTF
many	TRBV6-4	-	TRBJ2-5	TGTGCCAGCGTGACTAGACTCCAAGAGACCCAGTACTTC	CASVTRLQETQYF